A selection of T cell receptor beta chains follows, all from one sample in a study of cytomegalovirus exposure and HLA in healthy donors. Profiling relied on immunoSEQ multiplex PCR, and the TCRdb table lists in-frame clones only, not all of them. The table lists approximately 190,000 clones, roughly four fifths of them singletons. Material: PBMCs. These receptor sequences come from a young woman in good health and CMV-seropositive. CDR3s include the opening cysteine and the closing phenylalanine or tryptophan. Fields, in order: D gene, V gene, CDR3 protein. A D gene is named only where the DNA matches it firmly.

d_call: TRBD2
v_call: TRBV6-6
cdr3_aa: CASSYGGGISHEQYF

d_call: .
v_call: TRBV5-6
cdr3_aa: CASSFGTGFGEQYF

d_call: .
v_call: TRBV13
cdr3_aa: CASSLDRVGELFF

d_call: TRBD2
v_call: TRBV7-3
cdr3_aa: CASSLRTSGINEQFF

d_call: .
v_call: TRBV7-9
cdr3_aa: CASSRTQETQYF

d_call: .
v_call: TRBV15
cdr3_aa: CATSRLDTVNIQYF

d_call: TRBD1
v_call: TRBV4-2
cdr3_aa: CASSQEGQGVTEAFF

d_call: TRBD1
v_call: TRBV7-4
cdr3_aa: CASTDGTGRYEQYF

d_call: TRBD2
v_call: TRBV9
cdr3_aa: CASNGGGRNTGELFF

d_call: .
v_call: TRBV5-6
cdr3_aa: CASSFGGPRDF

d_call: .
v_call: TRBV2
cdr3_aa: CASNGQRNHNEQFF

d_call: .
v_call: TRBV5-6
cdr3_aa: CASSFGLAIEEQYF

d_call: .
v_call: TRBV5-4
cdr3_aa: CASSLAPNGRENTEAFF

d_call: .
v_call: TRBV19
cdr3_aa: CASSIRLARSETQYF

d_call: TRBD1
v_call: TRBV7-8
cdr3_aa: CASRGRTGETDTQYF

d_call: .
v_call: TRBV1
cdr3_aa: CTRMRLIGYEQYF

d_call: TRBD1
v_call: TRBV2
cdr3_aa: CASRAGTGNEQYF

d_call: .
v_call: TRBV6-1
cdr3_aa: CATNSEATYNEQFF

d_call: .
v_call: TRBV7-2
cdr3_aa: CASSLSVPTIYF

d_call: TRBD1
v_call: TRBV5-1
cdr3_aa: CASSIKGQDTEAFF

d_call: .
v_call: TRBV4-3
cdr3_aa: CASSQSARNQPQHF

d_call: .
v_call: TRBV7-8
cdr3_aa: CASSLLARANTEAFF

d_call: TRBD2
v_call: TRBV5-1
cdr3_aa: CASSLGGGGYYEQYF

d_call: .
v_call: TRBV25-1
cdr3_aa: CASSDPTAPGGELFF

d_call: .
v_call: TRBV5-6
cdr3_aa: CASSWTDWNTEAFF

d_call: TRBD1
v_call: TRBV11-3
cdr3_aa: CASSSRGRDEKLFF

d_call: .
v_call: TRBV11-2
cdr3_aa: CASHRDTDTQYF

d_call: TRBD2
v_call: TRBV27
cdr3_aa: CASSFSSGGASEQFF

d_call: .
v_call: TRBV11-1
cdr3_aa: CASSFQQGREQYSNQPQHF

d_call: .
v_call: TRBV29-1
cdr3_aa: CSVATAYGYTF

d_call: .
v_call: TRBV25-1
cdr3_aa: CASSPSASSGNTIYF

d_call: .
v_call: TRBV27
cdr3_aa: CASSLGRRSNEKLFF

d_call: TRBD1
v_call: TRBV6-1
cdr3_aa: CASRGTGPEQYF

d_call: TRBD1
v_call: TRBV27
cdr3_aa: CASSRQGEETQYF

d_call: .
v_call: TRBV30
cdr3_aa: CAWSSDSYNEQFF

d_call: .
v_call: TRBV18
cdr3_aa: CASSTMTATIYF

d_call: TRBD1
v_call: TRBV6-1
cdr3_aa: CASSVTGDGTGELFF

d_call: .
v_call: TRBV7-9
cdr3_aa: CASSFIASNSPLHF

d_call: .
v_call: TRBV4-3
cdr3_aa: CASSHLRQSGANVLTF

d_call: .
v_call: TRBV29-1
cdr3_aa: CSGEQGYTEAFF

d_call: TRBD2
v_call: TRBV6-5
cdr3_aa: CASRGTSGYEQYF

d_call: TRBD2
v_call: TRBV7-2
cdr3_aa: CASSESGGAVTGELFF

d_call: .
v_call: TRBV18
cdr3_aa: CASSPGLHNEQFF

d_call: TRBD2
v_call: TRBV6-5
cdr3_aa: CASTGTSGAGETQYF

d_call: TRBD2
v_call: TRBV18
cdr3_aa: CASSPREGTETQYF

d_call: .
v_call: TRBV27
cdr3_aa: CASSFRGLSSYNEQFF

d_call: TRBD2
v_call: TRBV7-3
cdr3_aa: CASSLTGTSGGAAKNIQYF

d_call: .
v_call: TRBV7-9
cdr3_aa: CASSLGRAGEQYF

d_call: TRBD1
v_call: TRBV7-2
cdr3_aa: CASSFWGTGVLQPQHF

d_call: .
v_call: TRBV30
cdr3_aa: CAWSDIDRTSYEQYF

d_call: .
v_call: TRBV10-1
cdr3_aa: CASSDSPDTQYF

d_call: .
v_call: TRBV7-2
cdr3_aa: CASSFKALDTQYF

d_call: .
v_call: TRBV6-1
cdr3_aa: CASSGGLYNSPLHF

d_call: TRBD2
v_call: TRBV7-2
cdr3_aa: CASSLQAGAISGANVLTF

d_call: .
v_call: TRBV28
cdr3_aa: CASRATGSKQPQHF